What follows is one T cell receptor (beta chain) and its context. Its target is unknown. The data stem from a study of cytomegalovirus exposure and HLA in healthy donors. Study at large: The study placed about 86% of its approximately 400 genotyped donors in the Caucasian-associated ancestry cluster.

Study results and limitations: Later analysis placed DRB1 highest and HLA-C lowest in TCR association rates, which differed by HLA locus. According to the study, about 180 TCR beta chains were cytomegalovirus-associated. Researchers had no immune exposure information except CMV serostatus available.

V lost 7 bases, J lost 2 bases, and 2 bases stayed unmatched. The CDR3 length is 13 residues. Germline V lookup: CDR1 SQVTM, CDR2 ANQGSEA. Vbeta (60) and Jbeta (13) primers were used in the PCR. Method: immunoSEQ multiplex PCR; TCRdb's copy keeps in-frame clones and lacks some. In the table there are about 120,000 clones, 76% of which are singletons. The chain is built from TRBV29-1 and TRBJ2-1, with 10 bases identical to TRBD1. The sequencing sample was made of PBMCs. This receptor was identified in a woman in her 40s in good health and CMV-seropositive. Here the CDR3 reads CSAGQGAYNEQFF. CDR3 nucleotides: TGCAGCGCCGGACAGGGGGCCTACAATGAGCAGTTCTTC.